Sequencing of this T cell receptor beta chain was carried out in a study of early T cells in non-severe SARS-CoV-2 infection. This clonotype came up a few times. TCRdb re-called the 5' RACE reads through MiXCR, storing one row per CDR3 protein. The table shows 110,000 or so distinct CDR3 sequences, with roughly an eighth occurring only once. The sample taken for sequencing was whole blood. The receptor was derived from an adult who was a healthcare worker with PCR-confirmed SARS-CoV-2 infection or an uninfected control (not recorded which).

Here the CDR3 reads CSARPIAGGPYNEQFF. The CDR3 nucleotides read TGCAGTGCTAGGCCAATAGCGGGAGGGCCCTACAATGAGCAGTTCTTC. This chain links TRBV20-1 with TRBJ2-1; 11 bases line up with TRBD2. V trimming: 3 bases; J trimming: 2 bases; junction bases outside the gene matches: 6. Per germline, CDR1 DFQATT and CDR2 SNEGSKA (reference sequence). There are 16 residues in the CDR3.